This entry features one T cell receptor (beta chain) sequence. Its antigen is still unknown. Clones were sequenced by immunoSEQ multiplex PCR, and TCRdb holds only the in-frame ones, with some missing. The data show 250,000 or so clones, around nine tenths seen once. Trimming took 4 bases from V and 5 from J; bases not matched to a gene: 15. The CDR3 is 17 residues long. Germline CDR1 reads MNHNS; CDR2 reads SASEGT. This record comes from a study of cytomegalovirus exposure and HLA in healthy donors. Broader study findings: Cytomegalovirus association was listed for about 170 TCR beta chains.

The donors were part of the validation cohort, which consisted of roughly 110 subjects and was separate from the first cohort of hundreds of subjects. The sample taken for sequencing was PBMCs. This chain joins TRBV6-1 and TRBJ2-5, with TRBD1 matching over 8 bases. The sequence was collected from a man between 18 and 35 years old in good health and CMV-seronegative. This CDR3 reads CASSATPGGARPETQYF. CDR3 coding DNA: TGTGCCAGCAGTGCAACCCCAGGGGGCGCCCGCCCGGAGACCCAGTACTTC.